The entry below describes one TCR beta chain. Its antigen is unidentified. This record belongs to a study of PD-1 blockade in classical Hodgkin lymphoma. Clones were read by immunoSEQ multiplex PCR, and TCRdb kept only the in-frame ones, dropping some. The table records roughly 32,000 clones, approximately 85% of them present only once. General study results and limits: A significant rise in TCR diversity by C4D1 was seen for CD4+ but not CD8+ cells.

This CDR3 is built from 15 residues. J was trimmed by 5 bases and V by 1 base; bases with no gene match: 7. The germline V gene has CDR1 LGHNA and CDR2 YSLEER. Following autologous stem cell transplantation, relapse occurred in every patient, and exposure to brentuximab vedotin varied. The best responses consisted of complete response, partial response or progressive disease. The source was peripheral blood mononuclear cells (PBMCs), collected at baseline. The chain links TRBV4-3 to TRBJ1-2; 7 positions match TRBD1. The sequence derives from a human donor with classical Hodgkin lymphoma. CDR3 protein: CASSQGLQGGYGYTF. The CDR3 DNA sequence: TGCGCCAGCAGCCAAGGCCTTCAGGGGGGATATGGCTACACCTTC.